This T cell receptor (beta chain) was sequenced in a study of blood T cell repertoires in COVID-19. The overall study: Material from acute and convalescent COVID-19 was sourced from the United States, Italy and Spain. In each case, the material was cDNA or gDNA derived from T cells, B-cell-depleted T cells, or PBMCs.

CDR3 size: 14 residues. As originally analysed: Reference gene primer amplification gave estimated nucleated cell counts. Produced via immunoSEQ multiplex PCR; TCRdb's table is partial and in-frame only. The DNA was the basis for D and trimming; V, J and clone size are from that table. Of fewer than 35,000 clones in the sample, 65% to 90% were seen once. The material sequenced was peripheral blood. This TCR was sampled from a human donor in a cohort sampled during active COVID-19. The chain carries TRBV12-2 and TRBJ2-1; the table's D call, TRBD2, was not checked against the DNA. TRBV12-2 is noted as a pseudogene. For the CDR3, the DNA is TGTGCAAGTCGCGAACCTAGCGGGGGGCCTCAGCAGTTCTTC. As protein: CASREPSGGPQQFF.